Below are 2 T cell receptor beta chains sequenced from a single sample in a study of T-cell memory formation after mild COVID-19. TCRdb reprocessed the 5' RACE reads with MiXCR, giving one entry per CDR3 protein. Among tens of thousands of distinct CDR3 sequences listed, 20% to 25% were seen once. The source material was PBMCs or a T cell subset sorted from them (not recorded which). Source of these receptors: an adult who had mild COVID-19 (a few samples of this study predate the infection). Cell type and time point are not known.

This clonotype was detected many times. J is TRBJ1-1 and V is TRBV15, with a tentative D call TRBD1 (6 bases). Per the germline V gene, CDR1 is LNHNV and CDR2 is YYDKDF (reference sequence). This CDR3 comprises 13 residues. The ends were cut back, 5 bases at V and 5 bases at J, with 12 bases in the middle. As DNA, the CDR3 is TGTGCCACCAGCCCGGAGGGGGTAACTGAAGCTTTCTTT. Translating it yields CATSPEGVTEAFF.

This clonotype was found many times. The chain couples TRBV9 to TRBJ1-1, with no clear D. The CDR3 length is 14 residues. From germline, CDR1 is SGDLS and CDR2 YYNGEE. V shed 0 bases and J shed 7 bases, with 13 bases lying between them. CDR3 loop: CASSVEPTTDEAFF. The CDR3 DNA reads TGTGCCAGCAGCGTAGAACCCACGACCGATGAAGCTTTCTTT.